The 23 T cell receptor beta chains below come from one sample, sequenced in a study of a mutant IDH1 vaccine in newly diagnosed glioma. The time point was: week 23, last vaccination. Vaccine doses each comprised 300 ug of mutant IDH1 20-mer peptide, with topical imiquimod. Here immunoSEQ multiplex PCR was the method, and the copy in TCRdb shows in-frame clones only, minus some. The sample includes under 70,000 clones, roughly 84% of them seen just once. The antigens of these receptors remain unknown. The source material was PBMCs, sampled from a glioma patient whose treatment included an IDH1 peptide vaccine. The receptors were sampled from a man between 18 and 35 years old with glioma.

The rearrangement uses TRBV6-6 and TRBJ2-4; D unclear. This CDR3 region has 14 residues. V was shortened by 5 bases and J by 4 bases, with 12 bases between the two germline ends. The germline gives CDR1 MNHNY, CDR2 SVGAGI (reference sequence). The CDR3: CASSQEPAKNIQYF. DNA of the CDR3: TGTGCCAGCAGTCAGGAACCAGCTAAAAACATTCAGTACTTC.

In DNA form, the CDR3 reads TGCGCCAGCAGCTTGGCCCCCCAGGGCCGGGGGAACACTGAAGCTTTCTTT. This codes for CASSLAPQGRGNTEAFF. The genes are TRBV5-1 and TRBJ1-1; possible D gene TRBD1, 5 bases. The germline V and J ends were trimmed by 0 bases and 1 base, with 16 bases remaining between them. The CDR3 sequence is 17 residues long. Per germline, CDR1 SGHRS and CDR2 YFSETQ.

V usage is TRBV5-4 and J usage is TRBJ2-3, with D perhaps matching TRBD2 (5 bases). V was clipped by 0 bases and J by 2 bases, with 10 bases between them. Looked up from germline, CDR1 is SGHNT and CDR2 is YYREEE (reference sequence). CDR3 length equals 15 residues. The CDR3 DNA reads as TGTGCCAGCAGCTTGGAAGCGGAGCACACAGATACGCAGTATTTT. It encodes CASSLEAEHTDTQYF.

The rearrangement uses TRBV5-4 and TRBJ2-3; 15 nucleotides align to TRBD2. CDR1 is SGHNT and CDR2 is YYREEE in the germline V gene (reference sequence). J gave up 4 bases and V 3 bases, and 3 bases lay outside the gene matches. The CDR3 has 16 residues. CDR3 amino acids: CASSSGLAGGADTQYF. The CDR3, as DNA: TGTGCCAGCAGCTCCGGACTAGCGGGGGGGGCAGATACGCAGTATTTT.

V gene TRBV7-2 combines with J gene TRBJ1-1, with no clear D. Germline CDR1 SGHTA, CDR2 FQGNSA. V lost 1 base, J lost 5 bases, and 14 bases lay in between. This CDR3 is 15 amino acids long. This CDR3 reads CASSLGGTWRTEAFF. For the CDR3, the DNA is TGTGCCAGCAGCTTAGGGGGTACCTGGAGGACTGAAGCTTTCTTT.

The J gene is TRBJ2-7, the V gene TRBV5-5; 9 bases are a match to TRBD2. V lost 7 bases, J lost 3 bases, and 11 bases stayed unmatched. CDR1 and CDR2 (germline): SGHKS, YYEKEE (reference sequence). The CDR3 covers 15 residues. CDR3 nucleotide sequence: TGTGCCAGCTGCACAACCGGGACTAGCATCTACGAGCAGTACTTC. Translated, it gives CASCTTGTSIYEQYF.

V is TRBV2 and J is TRBJ2-7; 9 nucleotides line up with TRBD1. Germline V gene lookup returns CDR1 SNHLY and CDR2 FYNNEI. J gave up 3 bases and V 4 bases, and 1 base lay outside the gene matches. The CDR3 spans 13 residues. CDR3: CASSADRGYEQYF. CDR3 nucleotides: TGTGCCAGCAGTGCGGACAGGGGCTACGAGCAGTACTTC.

This clone was observed a few times. In nucleotides, the CDR3 is TGTGCCAGCAGCTTAGCGGGACAGGGAATCGCTGAAGCTTTCTTT. This gives the protein CASSLAGQGIAEAFF. The V call is TRBV7-2, the J call TRBJ1-1, with TRBD1 matching over 9 bases. The CDR3 runs to 15 residues. V was clipped by 0 bases and J by 6 bases; unmatched bases: 5. The germline gives CDR1 SGHTA, CDR2 FQGNSA.

The chain carries TRBV10-3 and TRBJ2-5, with 8 bases fitting TRBD1. J gave up 6 bases and V 0 bases, and 9 bases lay outside the gene matches. The CDR3 contains 16 residues. From germline, CDR1 is ENHRY and CDR2 SYGVKD. CDR3 amino acids: CAISESGDRIVKTQYF. The CDR3 region has the DNA TGTGCCATCAGTGAGTCGGGGGACAGGATCGTGAAGACCCAGTACTTC.

The rearrangement uses TRBV20-1 and TRBJ2-1, with D possibly being TRBD1 (5 bases). This CDR3 is 11 amino acids long. Trimming took off 4 bases at V and 7 bases at J, with 8 bases between the two ends. Germline lookup yields CDR1 DFQATT and CDR2 SNEGSKA (reference sequence). CDR3 coding DNA: TGCAGTGCTAAAAGGGGAAATGAGCAGTTCTTC. Its protein product is CSAKRGNEQFF.

J is TRBJ2-1 and V is TRBV9; D gene ambiguous. The ends were cut back, 3 bases at V and 6 bases at J, with 13 bases in the middle. This CDR3 is 14 amino acids long. Germline CDR1 SGDLS, CDR2 YYNGEE. CDR3 sequence: CASSGHGWGNEQFF. The CDR3 bases are TGTGCCAGCAGCGGCCATGGGTGGGGCAATGAGCAGTTCTTC.

The rearrangement uses TRBV15 and TRBJ2-7, with TRBD1 matching over 9 bases. Germline trimming cut 5 bases from V and 2 bases from J; bases unmatched to any gene: 7. This CDR3 has 15 amino acids. Per the germline V gene, CDR1 is LNHNV and CDR2 is YYDKDF (reference sequence). The DNA for the CDR3 is TGTGCCACCAGCCCAAACAGGGGGCCGACCTACGAGCAGTACTTC. This sequence encodes CATSPNRGPTYEQYF.

J is TRBJ1-5 and V is TRBV27, with 7 bases that match TRBD1. CDR1 is MNHEY and CDR2 is SMNVEV in the germline V gene (reference sequence). CDR3 length equals 15 residues. V was clipped by 0 bases and J by 4 bases; unmatched bases: 3. Here the CDR3 DNA reads TGTGCCAGCAGTTTATCGGCCAGGGGGAATCAGCCCCAGCATTTT. It encodes CASSLSARGNQPQHF.

The rearrangement links TRBV9 to TRBJ2-7; a possible D gene is TRBD1 (6 bases). CDR1 and CDR2 (germline): SGDLS, YYNGEE. V was trimmed by 4 bases and J by 7 bases, leaving 24 bases between them. CDR3 length: 16 amino acids. Here the CDR3 reads CASSPTSARGQVEQYF. DNA of the CDR3: TGTGCCAGCAGCCCAACCTCAGCCAGGGGCCAGGTGGAGCAGTACTTC.

This chain uses TRBV28 with TRBJ2-2; D not resolved. The V and J ends lost 8 bases and 6 bases respectively, with 19 bases between them. Germline V CDR1 and CDR2: MDHEN, SYDVKM. The CDR3 has 15 residues. The CDR3 protein is CASRLGNSRSGELFF. As DNA, the CDR3 is TGTGCCAGCCGACTTGGGAATAGTCGATCCGGGGAGCTGTTTTTT.

The chain recombines TRBV5-4 with TRBJ2-3; D ambiguous. The CDR3 spans 15 residues. Germline-derived CDR1 and CDR2 are SGHNT and YYREEE (reference sequence). Trimming stripped 6 bases from V and 0 bases from J, with 14 bases between. The CDR3 protein is CASNPGVTSTDTQYF. In nucleotides, the CDR3 is TGTGCCAGCAACCCTGGGGTTACTAGCACAGATACGCAGTATTTT.

The genes are TRBV27 and TRBJ1-1; tentatively, D is TRBD1 (6 bases). Looked up from germline, CDR1 is MNHEY and CDR2 is SMNVEV (reference sequence). Trimming took 5 bases from V and 1 from J, leaving 23 bases between them. The CDR3 contains 18 residues. CDR3 sequence (DNA): TGTGCCAGCAGTCACTTACTAAGCAGGGACACCCAGAACACTGAAGCTTTCTTT. Its translation: CASSHLLSRDTQNTEAFF.

The rearrangement joins TRBV7-9 to TRBJ2-7; D unresolved. Germline CDR1 SEHNR, CDR2 FQNEAQ (reference sequence). The ends were cut back, 1 base at V and 4 bases at J, with 11 bases in the middle. The CDR3 has 14 amino acids. The CDR3 sequence is CASSLERVPYEQYF. The CDR3 nucleotides are TGTGCCAGCAGCTTAGAAAGGGTCCCTTACGAGCAGTACTTC.

The chain has TRBV7-2 and TRBJ2-5; TRBD1 is a possible D gene (6 bases). The CDR3 loop spans 14 amino acids. Germline-derived CDR1 and CDR2 are SGHTA and FQGNSA. Between the trimmed V and J ends, which lost 4 bases and 4 bases, there was a span of 13 bases. For the CDR3, the DNA is TGTGCCAGCAGCTACAGGGTAGGAGGAGAGACCCAGTACTTC. Its translation: CASSYRVGGETQYF.

The chain links TRBV13 to TRBJ2-1, with D possibly being TRBD1 or TRBD2 (5 bases each). CDR3 length: 13 amino acids. Germline CDR1 reads PRHDT; CDR2 reads FYEKMQ (reference sequence). The V gene lost 0 bases and the J gene lost 10 bases, with 10 bases spanning the gap. The CDR3 DNA reads TGTGCCAGCAGCTTAGGGTGGGGGTTAGAGCAGTTCTTC. Translation gives CASSLGWGLEQFF.

The chain uses TRBV27 and TRBJ2-2; D might be TRBD1 (6 bases). This CDR3 has 16 residues. Looked up from germline, CDR1 is MNHEY and CDR2 is SMNVEV (reference sequence). V was trimmed by 3 bases and J by 3 bases, leaving 14 bases between them. The CDR3 loop reads CASSLLIQGDTGELFF. DNA for the CDR3: TGTGCCAGCAGTTTGTTAATACAGGGAGACACCGGGGAGCTGTTTTTT.

The chain combines TRBV5-1 with TRBJ2-7; D is perhaps TRBD1 (6 bases). The CDR3 totals 14 residues. Germline CDR1 and CDR2: SGHRS and YFSETQ. V was clipped by 4 bases and J by 0 bases, with 11 bases between them. CDR3 nucleotide sequence: TGCGCCAGCAGCCTGGACAGATACTCCTACGAGCAGTACTTC. Protein sequence: CASSLDRYSYEQYF.

V is TRBV2 and J is TRBJ1-5; weak D call: TRBD1 (6 bases). The V end was cut by 1 base, the J end by 2 bases, with 9 bases between. This CDR3 has 15 amino acids. Germline V gene sequence: CDR1 SNHLY, CDR2 FYNNEI. CDR3 region: CASSEGAGGNQPQHF. Here the CDR3 DNA reads TGTGCCAGCAGTGAAGGAGCAGGGGGCAATCAGCCCCAGCATTTT.